Many counts were recorded for the clone carrying this T cell receptor beta chain. Its target is not known. CDR3 length equals 16 residues. The V and J ends lost 4 bases and 3 bases, in that order; junction bases with no gene match: 11. The germline V gene has CDR1 SGDLS and CDR2 YYNGEE. This entry belongs to a study of T-cell memory formation after mild COVID-19. Study-wide points: Clones contracting across day 15 to 85 had a balanced CD4/CD8 profile; later expanding clones leaned CD4+. Some clones that responded turned up in pre-infection memory, which suggests that cross-reactive memory joined in.

Employing constant-segment primers, 5'RACE generated TCR alpha and TCR beta cDNA libraries bearing sample barcodes and UMIs. Via MiXCR, TCRdb re-called the 5' RACE reads, giving one row per CDR3 protein. The sample lists some 7,400 distinct CDR3 sequences, 31% occurring once. This clonotype originated in an adult woman who had mild COVID-19 (a few samples of this study predate the infection). Cell type and time point are not known. The source material was PBMCs or a T cell subset sorted from them (not recorded which). The chain is built from TRBV9 and TRBJ2-3; TRBD2 matches at 7 bases. The CDR3 reads CASSTRLASRTDTQYF. The CDR3 DNA reads TGTGCCAGCAGCACAAGACTAGCTTCGAGGACAGATACGCAGTATTTT. Drawing the rest from reference TRBV9 and TRBJ2-3, the complete variable domain is DSGVTQTPKHLITATGQRVTLRCSPRSGDLSVYWYQQSLDQGLQFLIQYYNGEERAKGNILERFSAQQFPDLHSELNLSSLELGDSALYFCASSTRLASRTDTQYFGPGTRLTVL.